Shown below are 16 T cell receptor beta chains from a single sample sequenced in a study of T cells after yellow fever vaccination. TCRdb re-called the 5' RACE reads through MiXCR, storing one row per CDR3 protein. The profile shows roughly 120,000 distinct CDR3 sequences, roughly 7.9% of them singletons. Source: CD4+ T cells sorted from PBMCs, taken more than 35 days after the first yellow fever vaccination. The receptors were gathered from a young man who received the YFV17D yellow fever vaccine.

This clonotype was seen at least ten times. The rearrangement uses TRBV5-1 and TRBJ2-6, with D perhaps being TRBD1 or TRBD2 (5 bases each). Trimming left V 7 bases short and J 0 bases short, with 11 bases between. The germline V gene encodes CDR1 SGHRS and CDR2 YFSETQ. The CDR3 is 15 residues long. CDR3 sequence reads: CASGTYSSGANVLTF. CDR3 nucleotides: TGCGCCAGCGGGACCTACAGCTCTGGGGCCAACGTCCTGACTTTC.

This clonotype was seen ten or more times. CDR3: CASSLVPWGSGRSETQYF. The CDR3 nucleotides read TGTGCCAGCAGCTTAGTCCCCTGGGGTAGCGGGAGGTCAGAGACCCAGTACTTC. This chain uses TRBV11-2 with TRBJ2-5; TRBD2 agrees at 10 bases. The V segment lost 1 base and the J segment 4 bases; nucleotides outside the gene matches: 12. The CDR3 length is 18 residues. Germline V CDR1 and CDR2: SGHAT, FQNNGV.

This clonotype was recorded at least ten times. This chain links TRBV6-1 with TRBJ2-1; no firm D call. The CDR3 covers 13 residues. Germline V gene lookup returns CDR1 MNHNS and CDR2 SASEGT. V lost 10 bases to trimming and J lost 2 bases, with 12 bases between them. The CDR3 DNA is TGTGCCACGGGCTCCTCTCCCTACAATGAGCAGTTCTTC. Encoded protein: CATGSSPYNEQFF.

This clonotype was recorded at least ten times. The gene calls are TRBV12-3 or TRBV12-4 and TRBJ2-2; no firm D call. Trimming took 5 bases from V and 4 from J, leaving 8 bases between them. This CDR3 has 13 amino acids. As DNA, the CDR3 is TGTGCCAGCAGTCCTCGGTTCACCGGGGAGCTGTTTTTT. Translating gives CASSPRFTGELFF.

This clonotype appeared a few times. V is TRBV19 and J is TRBJ1-5, with D unresolved. Per the germline V gene, CDR1 is LNHDA and CDR2 is SQIVND (reference sequence). This CDR3 is built from 14 residues. V shed 5 bases and J shed 6 bases, with 14 bases lying between them. For the CDR3, the DNA is TGTGCCAGTAGTGTTTTCTCGGTGAGTCAGCCCCAGCATTTT. This translates into CASSVFSVSQPQHF.

This clonotype was observed many times. V usage is TRBV7-9 and J usage is TRBJ1-2; weak D call: TRBD1 (5 bases). V lost 5 bases and J 4 bases, leaving 11 bases between the germline ends. CDR1 and CDR2 from the germline V gene are SEHNR and FQNEAQ (reference sequence). The CDR3 has 13 residues. In nucleotides, the CDR3 is TGTGCCAGCAGCCCCCACGGGACCTATGGCTACACCTTC. Its translation: CASSPHGTYGYTF.

The sample holds many counts of this clonotype. The V and J genes are TRBV5-4 and TRBJ2-5; D unclear. The length of the CDR3 is 13 residues. V was cut by 0 bases and J by 2 bases, with 5 bases left in between. Germline CDR1 and CDR2: SGHNT and YYREEE (reference sequence). The DNA of the CDR3 is TGTGCCAGCAGCTTGGAACCTCAAGAGACCCAGTACTTC. This translates into CASSLEPQETQYF.

This clonotype was counted ten times or more. The chain links TRBV6-5 to TRBJ1-1, with D hard to call. The CDR3 runs to 13 residues. V was trimmed by 3 bases and J by 6 bases, leaving 11 bases between them. Germline-derived CDR1 and CDR2 are MNHEY and SVGAGI. CDR3 region: CASSYFGESEAFF. CDR3 in DNA: TGTGCCAGCAGTTATTTTGGGGAATCTGAAGCTTTCTTT.

Note on this clonotype: A much bigger clone sits one base away, suggesting this may be a read error. This chain uses TRBV4-2 with TRBJ2-2; 12 positions match TRBD2. This CDR3 spans 17 amino acids. V dropped 6 bases and J dropped 7; count of bases not matched to a gene: 12. The germline V gene encodes CDR1 LGHNA and CDR2 YNFKEQ. Written as DNA, the CDR3 is TGTGCCAGCAGATCGGGACTAGCGGGCCTACGAGTCGGGGAGCTGTTTTTT. This translates into CASRSGLAGLRVGELFF.

This chain uses TRBV9 with TRBJ1-6; possible D gene TRBD1, 6 bases. The CDR3 length is 14 residues. Germline assignment: CDR1 SGDLS and CDR2 YYNGEE. Trimming stripped 2 bases from V and 7 bases from J, with 10 bases between. Here the CDR3 DNA reads TGTGCCAGCAGCGTTACAGGGAGCAATTCACCCCTCCACTTT. Encoded protein: CASSVTGSNSPLHF.

In this sample, this clonotype turned up a few times. The chain recombines TRBV2 with TRBJ1-2; D is possibly TRBD1 (5 bases). CDR1 and CDR2 from the germline V gene are SNHLY and FYNNEI. The CDR3 is 16 amino acids. With 3 bases removed from V and 4 bases from J, the gap between germline ends came to 18 bases. The CDR3 sequence: CASSERGSALSYGYTF. The CDR3 bases are TGTGCCAGCAGTGAGAGGGGTTCGGCCTTAAGCTATGGCTACACCTTC.

The V call is TRBV5-1, the J call TRBJ2-5, with 9 nucleotides matching TRBD2. This CDR3 contains 16 residues. CDR1 SGHRS and CDR2 YFSETQ come from the germline V gene. Trimming at V came to 4 bases and at J to 0 bases, leaving 7 bases not matched to a gene. The DNA of the CDR3 is TGCGCCAGCAGCGGGCGACTAGCGGCCTACCAAGAGACCCAGTACTTC. Amino acids: CASSGRLAAYQETQYF.

This clonotype was counted ten times or more. This chain connects TRBV5-6 to TRBJ1-5, with no clear D. The CDR3 runs 13 residues. Per germline, CDR1 SGHDT and CDR2 YYEEEE. Trimming stripped 0 bases from V and 4 bases from J, with 5 bases between. CDR3 amino acids: CASSLEPNQPQHF. CDR3 bases: TGTGCCAGCAGCTTGGAGCCAAATCAGCCCCAGCATTTT.

This clonotype was seen ten or more times. The genes are TRBV5-1 and TRBJ2-1; the D call may be TRBD1 or TRBD2 (5 bases each). CDR1 is SGHRS, CDR2 YFSETQ, per germline. This CDR3 spans 16 amino acids. V lost 2 bases and J 0 bases, leaving 12 bases between the germline ends. The CDR3: CASSLTAGSSYNEQFF. The CDR3 DNA sequence: TGCGCCAGCAGCTTAACCGCAGGGAGCTCCTACAATGAGCAGTTCTTC.

In its sample, this clonotype was seen many times. V and J are TRBV5-5 and TRBJ1-5, with D perhaps matching TRBD1 (6 bases). This CDR3 is 14 amino acids long. The germline CDR1 and CDR2 sequences are SGHKS and YYEKEE (reference sequence). Between the trimmed V and J ends, which lost 3 bases and 6 bases, there was a span of 13 bases. CDR3 sequence: CASSSQGLGQPQHF. Here the CDR3 DNA reads TGTGCCAGCAGCTCCCAGGGGCTCGGTCAGCCCCAGCATTTT.

At least ten counts were recorded for this clonotype. This rearrangement joins TRBV12-3 or TRBV12-4 to TRBJ1-5; 7 bases agree with TRBD1. V trimming: 3 bases; J trimming: 5 bases; junction bases outside the gene matches: 7. The CDR3 loop spans 15 amino acids. The CDR3 DNA is TGTGCCAGCAGTTTTGGGGGGACAGTAGATCAGCCCCAGCATTTT. This translates into CASSFGGTVDQPQHF.